A single sample is the source of the 24 T cell receptor beta chains below, sequenced in a study of blood T cell repertoires in COVID-19. Only in-frame clones appear in the TCRdb table, and some are missing; sequencing was by immunoSEQ multiplex PCR. The repertoire holds about 440,000 clones, with around 88% as singletons. Sequencing was performed on peripheral blood. The source is a woman in her forties or fifties with COVID-19, enrolled during active disease.

As to this clone: Germline is not matched at one junction end, which may reflect a read error. This chain connects TRBV6-2 or TRBV6-3 to TRBJ1-4, with 10 nucleotides matching TRBD1. This CDR3 comprises 14 residues. Germline CDR1 reads MNHEY; CDR2 reads SVGEGT. As DNA, the CDR3 is TGTGCCAGCAGTTTCGGGACAGGGGTTGAACAACTGTTTTTT. It is translated as CASSFGTGVEQLFF.

This clone was seen once. The chain recombines TRBV5-1 with TRBJ2-1, with D tentatively TRBD1 (6 bases). With 0 bases removed from V and 5 bases from J, the gap between germline ends came to 6 bases. This CDR3 spans 13 amino acids. Germline CDR1 and CDR2: SGHRS and YFSETQ. The DNA for the CDR3 is TGCGCCAGCAGCTTGGGGACAGACAATGAGCAGTTCTTC. This codes for CASSLGTDNEQFF.

V is TRBV12-3 or TRBV12-4 and J is TRBJ1-2, with D unresolved. V lost 3 bases to trimming and J lost 7 bases, with 12 bases between them. The CDR3 has 13 amino acids. The CDR3 coding sequence is TGTGCCAGCAGTTTGACCCTGACACGTGGCTACACCTTC. Translation gives CASSLTLTRGYTF.

V and J are TRBV9 and TRBJ1-2; D remains ambiguous. Germline V gives CDR1 SGDLS, CDR2 YYNGEE. The CDR3 is made up of 14 amino acids. The ends were cut back, 1 base at V and 4 bases at J, with 11 bases in the middle. CDR3 amino acids: CASSVSGRAYGYTF. CDR3 sequence (DNA): TGTGCCAGCAGCGTATCAGGCAGAGCCTATGGCTACACCTTC.

V and J are TRBV3-1 (or the pseudogene TRBV3-2) and TRBJ1-1; TRBD1 is a possible D gene (6 bases). Trimming shortened V by 1 base and J by 1 base, and 10 bases separated the two germline ends. The germline V gene has CDR1 LGHDT and CDR2 YNNKEL (reference sequence). The CDR3 loop spans 15 amino acids. CDR3 coding DNA: TGTGCCAGCAGCCAAGGTCTGGGACAGAACACTGAAGCTTTCTTT. This encodes CASSQGLGQNTEAFF.

This chain links TRBV4-1 with TRBJ1-5; 7 bases match TRBD1. Per germline, CDR1 MGHRA and CDR2 YSYEKL. With V trimmed by 4 bases and J by 7 bases, 4 bases remained unmatched. The CDR3 has 13 residues. The CDR3 loop reads CASSRRQGQPQHF. The CDR3 coding sequence is TGCGCCAGCAGCCGACGACAGGGCCAGCCCCAGCATTTT.

This chain links TRBV28 with TRBJ2-7; 7 bases align to TRBD1. Germline CDR1 is MDHEN and CDR2 is SYDVKM. The CDR3 length is 14 residues. The J segment lost 4 bases and the V segment lost 5 bases, leaving 8 bases of the junction unmatched. CDR3 loop: CASSETGRVYEQYF. For the CDR3, the DNA is TGTGCCAGCAGTGAGACAGGGCGGGTGTACGAGCAGTACTTC.

The chain carries TRBV7-8 and TRBJ1-2; the D gene is possibly TRBD1 (6 bases). The CDR3 extends over 13 amino acids. V was clipped by 8 bases and J by 4 bases, with 14 bases between them. Germline V gives CDR1 SGHVS, CDR2 FQNEAQ. The CDR3 region has the DNA TGTGCCAGCGGGCTGGACAGATCCTATGGCTACACCTTC. Amino acids: CASGLDRSYGYTF.

This chain connects TRBV9 to TRBJ1-4; TRBD1 agrees at 11 bases. This CDR3 region has 14 residues. The J segment lost 7 bases and the V segment lost 7 bases, leaving 6 bases of the junction unmatched. CDR1 and CDR2 from the germline V gene are SGDLS and YYNGEE. The CDR3 nucleotides read TGTGCCAGCTCCTCCGGGACAGGGGGTGAAAAACTGTTTTTT. It specifies CASSSGTGGEKLFF.

The chain links TRBV10-3 to TRBJ1-1; 9 positions agree with TRBD1. The germline V gene has CDR1 ENHRY and CDR2 SYGVKD. The V segment lost 7 bases and the J segment 1 base; nucleotides outside the gene matches: 10. The CDR3 spans 16 residues. CDR3 bases: TGTGCCATCAAAAAAGCCGGACAGGGGTGGAACACTGAAGCTTTCTTT. This gives the protein CAIKKAGQGWNTEAFF.

V and J are TRBV27 and TRBJ1-2, with TRBD1 identical over 8 bases. Losses at the gene ends were 5 bases for V and 2 bases for J; bases not matched to a gene: 4. The CDR3 is 14 amino acids. Germline-derived CDR1 and CDR2 are MNHEY and SMNVEV (reference sequence). The CDR3 spells CASSGQGANYGYTF. The CDR3 coding sequence is TGTGCCAGCAGTGGCCAGGGGGCCAACTATGGCTACACCTTC.

The chain is built from TRBV19 and TRBJ2-1; a weak D match, TRBD1 (5 bases). The germline gives CDR1 LNHDA, CDR2 SQIVND (reference sequence). Trimming stripped 4 bases from V and 0 bases from J, with 10 bases between. The CDR3 runs to 15 residues. DNA for the CDR3: TGTGCCAGTAGTACCTCAGGGCACTCCTACAATGAGCAGTTCTTC. Residues: CASSTSGHSYNEQFF.

CDR3 sequence (DNA): TGTGCCAGCAGCCCCCCGAGGGGGCCTGACCTAAATGAGCAGTTCTTC. It is translated as CASSPPRGPDLNEQFF. V and J are TRBV6-6 and TRBJ2-1, with TRBD1 matching over 7 bases. CDR1 is MNHNY, CDR2 SVGAGI, per germline (reference sequence). The CDR3 extends over 16 amino acids. V shed 6 bases, J shed 7 bases, and the junction held 15 bases outside the gene matches.

The chain joins TRBV11-2 to TRBJ2-2, with TRBD1 matching 8 bases. With 0 bases clipped from V and 1 base from J, the junction kept 13 bases outside the gene matches. This CDR3 is built from 20 residues. Germline V lookup: CDR1 SGHAT, CDR2 FQNNGV. The chain's CDR3 is CASSLDLGQAAFWNTGELFF. The CDR3 DNA is TGTGCCAGCAGCTTAGACTTGGGACAGGCCGCATTCTGGAACACCGGGGAGCTGTTTTTT.

This chain uses TRBV5-6 with TRBJ1-1; 7 bases are shared with TRBD1. V lost 4 bases and J lost 4; bases outside the gene matches: 10. This CDR3 has 15 residues. Germline CDR1 reads SGHDT; CDR2 reads YYEEEE. CDR3 sequence (DNA): TGTGCCAGCAGCCTAGGGGGCGCATTGGGCACTGAAGCTTTCTTT. This encodes CASSLGGALGTEAFF. Full variable domain (missing parts from reference TRBV5-6 and TRBJ1-1): DAGVTQSPTHLIKTRGQQVTLRCSPKSGHDTVSWYQQALGQGPQFIFQYYEEEERQRGNFPDRFSGHQFPNYSSELNVNALLLGDSALYLCASSLGGALGTEAFFGQGTRLTVV.

This clone was observed a handful of times. The chain combines TRBV10-3 with TRBJ2-7, with 9 bases fitting TRBD1. J was trimmed by 5 bases and V by 3 bases; bases with no gene match: 5. Looked up from germline, CDR1 is ENHRY and CDR2 is SYGVKD. This CDR3 region has 14 residues. The CDR3 sequence: CAISDPTGGHEQYF. The CDR3 DNA reads as TGTGCCATCAGTGACCCGACAGGGGGTCACGAGCAGTACTTC.

The chain combines TRBV5-1 with TRBJ2-7; TRBD2 matches 8 bases. In germline, CDR1 is SGHRS, CDR2 YFSETQ. This CDR3 is built from 15 residues. J was trimmed by 7 bases and V by 4 bases; bases with no gene match: 13. CDR3 sequence reads: CASSIRGAGEGEQYF. CDR3 nucleotide sequence: TGCGCCAGCAGCATAAGGGGAGCGGGGGAGGGGGAGCAGTACTTC.

The V call is TRBV18, the J call TRBJ1-2; 11 nucleotides line up with TRBD1. Germline V gene lookup returns CDR1 KGHSH and CDR2 LQKENI. With V trimmed by 4 bases and J by 7 bases, 5 bases remained unmatched. The CDR3 loop spans 14 amino acids. This chain's CDR3 is CASSRDRGSGGYTF. DNA of the CDR3: TGTGCCAGCTCACGGGACAGGGGGTCTGGTGGCTACACCTTC.

CDR3 sequence (DNA): TGTGCCAGCAGCGTTTTCGGGAGTACTGAAGCTTTCTTT. Its protein product is CASSVFGSTEAFF. The chain is built from TRBV9 and TRBJ1-1; D is unresolved. V lost 2 bases to trimming and J lost 5 bases, with 10 bases between them. The CDR3 is made up of 13 amino acids. From germline, CDR1 is SGDLS and CDR2 YYNGEE.

This clone has only one observation. This rearrangement joins TRBV3-1 (or the pseudogene TRBV3-2) to TRBJ1-1; tentative D call: TRBD1 (6 bases). Trimming removed 4 bases at V and 6 bases at J, with 15 bases between. This CDR3 spans 14 amino acids. Looked up from germline, CDR1 is LGHDT and CDR2 is YNNKEL (reference sequence). CDR3 DNA sequence: TGTGCCAGCAGCCTGCTGGGGGCTGAGGCTGAAGCTTTCTTT. This codes for CASSLLGAEAEAFF.

The chain couples TRBV9 to TRBJ2-3, with TRBD2 matching over 9 bases. V was pared by 0 bases and J by 5 bases, with 7 bases of the junction left unmatched. The CDR3 loop spans 16 amino acids. Germline V CDR1 and CDR2: SGDLS, YYNGEE. This chain's CDR3 is CASSVDSSGVRDTQYF. The DNA of the CDR3 is TGTGCCAGCAGCGTAGATTCTAGCGGGGTTAGAGATACGCAGTATTTT.

The chain carries TRBV9 and TRBJ2-1; D ambiguous. The length of the CDR3 is 15 residues. The ends were cut back, 0 bases at V and 0 bases at J, with 7 bases in the middle. Per the germline V gene, CDR1 is SGDLS and CDR2 is YYNGEE. The CDR3 nucleotides read TGTGCCAGCAGCGTAGTCTCGAGCTCCTACAATGAGCAGTTCTTC. Translating it yields CASSVVSSSYNEQFF.

The gene calls are TRBV7-9 and TRBJ1-2; D is perhaps TRBD1 (6 bases). This CDR3 has 13 residues. With 11 bases removed from V and 8 bases from J, the gap between germline ends came to 21 bases. From germline, CDR1 is SEHNR and CDR2 FQNEAQ (reference sequence). The CDR3 nucleotides are TGTGCCGCCCCATGGGACACAGGGCTGGGCTACACCTTC. Its translation: CAAPWDTGLGYTF.

The chain couples TRBV7-2 to TRBJ2-4; D may be TRBD1 (5 bases). This CDR3 is built from 18 residues. V lost 5 bases, J lost 0 bases, and 20 bases lay in between. Germline CDR1 and CDR2: SGHTA and FQGNSA. CDR3 coding DNA: TGTGCCAGCAGCCCTAACCGCGGACACCCTTTAGCCAAAAACATTCAGTACTTC. This translates into CASSPNRGHPLAKNIQYF.